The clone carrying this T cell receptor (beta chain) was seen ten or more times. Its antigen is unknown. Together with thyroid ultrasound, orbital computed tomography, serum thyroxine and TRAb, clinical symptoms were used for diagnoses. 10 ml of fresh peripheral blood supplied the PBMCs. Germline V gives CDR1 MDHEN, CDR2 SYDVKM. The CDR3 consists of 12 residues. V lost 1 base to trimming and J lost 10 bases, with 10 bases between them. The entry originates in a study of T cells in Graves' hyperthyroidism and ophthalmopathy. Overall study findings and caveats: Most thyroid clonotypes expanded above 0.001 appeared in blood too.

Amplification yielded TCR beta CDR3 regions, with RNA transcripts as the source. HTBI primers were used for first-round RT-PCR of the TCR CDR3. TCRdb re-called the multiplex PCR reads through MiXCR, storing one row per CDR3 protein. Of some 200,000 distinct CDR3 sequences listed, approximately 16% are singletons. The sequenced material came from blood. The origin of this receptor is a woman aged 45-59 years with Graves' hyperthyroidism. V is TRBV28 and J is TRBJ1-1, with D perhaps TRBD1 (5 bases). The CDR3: CASSLYRTRAFF. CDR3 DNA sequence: TGTGCCAGCAGTTTATACAGGACGCGAGCTTTCTTT. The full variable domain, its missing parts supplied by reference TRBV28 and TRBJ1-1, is DVKVTQSSRYLVKRTGEKVFLECVQDMDHENMFWYRQDPGLGLRLIYFSYDVKMKEKGDIPEGYSVSREKKERFSLILESASTNQTSMYLCASSLYRTRAFFGQGTRLTVV.